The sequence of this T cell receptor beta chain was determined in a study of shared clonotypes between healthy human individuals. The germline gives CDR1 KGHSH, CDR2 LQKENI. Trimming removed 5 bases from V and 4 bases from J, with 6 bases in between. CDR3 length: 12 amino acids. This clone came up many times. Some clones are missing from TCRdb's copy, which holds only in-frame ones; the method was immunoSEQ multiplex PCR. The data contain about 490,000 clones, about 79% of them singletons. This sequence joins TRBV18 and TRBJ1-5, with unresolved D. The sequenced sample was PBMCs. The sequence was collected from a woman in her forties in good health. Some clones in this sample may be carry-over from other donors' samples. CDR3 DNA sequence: TGTGCCAGCTCAGACTATAATCAGCCCCAGCATTTT. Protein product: CASSDYNQPQHF.